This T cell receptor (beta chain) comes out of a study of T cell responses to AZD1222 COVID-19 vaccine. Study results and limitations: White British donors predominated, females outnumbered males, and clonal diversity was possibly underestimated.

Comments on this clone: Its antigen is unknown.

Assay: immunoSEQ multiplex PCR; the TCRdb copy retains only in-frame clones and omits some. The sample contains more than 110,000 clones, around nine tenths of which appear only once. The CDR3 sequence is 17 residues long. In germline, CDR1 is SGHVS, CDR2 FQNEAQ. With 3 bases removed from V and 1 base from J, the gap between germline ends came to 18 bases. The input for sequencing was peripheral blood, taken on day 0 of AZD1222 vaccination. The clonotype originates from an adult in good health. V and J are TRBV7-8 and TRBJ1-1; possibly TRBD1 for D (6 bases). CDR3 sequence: CASSFQGRLTGNTEAFF. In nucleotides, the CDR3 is TGTGCCAGCAGCTTCCAGGGGAGGCTGACGGGGAACACTGAAGCTTTCTTT.